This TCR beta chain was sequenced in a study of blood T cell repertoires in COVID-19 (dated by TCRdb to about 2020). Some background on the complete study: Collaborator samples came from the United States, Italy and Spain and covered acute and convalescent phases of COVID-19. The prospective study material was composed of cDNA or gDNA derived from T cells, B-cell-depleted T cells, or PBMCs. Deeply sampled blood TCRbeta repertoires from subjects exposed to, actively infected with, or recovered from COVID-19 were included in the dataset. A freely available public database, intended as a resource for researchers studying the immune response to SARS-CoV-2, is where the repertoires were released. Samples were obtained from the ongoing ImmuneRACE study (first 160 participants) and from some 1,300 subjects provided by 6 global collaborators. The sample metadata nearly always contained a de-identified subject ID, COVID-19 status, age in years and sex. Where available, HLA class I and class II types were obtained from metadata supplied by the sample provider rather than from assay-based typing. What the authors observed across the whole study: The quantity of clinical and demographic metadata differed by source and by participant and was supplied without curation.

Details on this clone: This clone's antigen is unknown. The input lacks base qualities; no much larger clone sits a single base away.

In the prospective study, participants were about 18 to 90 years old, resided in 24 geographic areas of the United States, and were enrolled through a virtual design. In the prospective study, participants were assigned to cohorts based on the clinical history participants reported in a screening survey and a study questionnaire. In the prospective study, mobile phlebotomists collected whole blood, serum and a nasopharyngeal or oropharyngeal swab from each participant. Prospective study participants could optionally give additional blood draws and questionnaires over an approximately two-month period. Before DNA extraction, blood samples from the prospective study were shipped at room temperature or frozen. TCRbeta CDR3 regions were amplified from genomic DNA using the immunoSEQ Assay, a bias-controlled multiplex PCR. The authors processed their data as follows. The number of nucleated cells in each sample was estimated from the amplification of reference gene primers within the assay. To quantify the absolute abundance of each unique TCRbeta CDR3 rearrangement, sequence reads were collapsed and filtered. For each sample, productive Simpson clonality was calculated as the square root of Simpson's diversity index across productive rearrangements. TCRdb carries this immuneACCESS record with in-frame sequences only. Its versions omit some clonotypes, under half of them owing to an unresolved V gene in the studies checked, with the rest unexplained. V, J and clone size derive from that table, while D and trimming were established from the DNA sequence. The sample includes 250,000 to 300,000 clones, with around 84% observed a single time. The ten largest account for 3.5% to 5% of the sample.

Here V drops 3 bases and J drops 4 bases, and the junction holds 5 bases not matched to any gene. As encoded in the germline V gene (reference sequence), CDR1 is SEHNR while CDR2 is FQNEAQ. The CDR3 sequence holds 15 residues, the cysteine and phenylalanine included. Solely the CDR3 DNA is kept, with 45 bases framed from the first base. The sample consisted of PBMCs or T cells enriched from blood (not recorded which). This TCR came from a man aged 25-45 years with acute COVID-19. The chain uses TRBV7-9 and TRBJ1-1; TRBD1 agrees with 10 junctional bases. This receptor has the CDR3 CASSLVTGGGTEAFF. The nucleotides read TGTGCCAGCAGCTTGGTGACAGGGGGCGGCACTGAAGCTTTCTTT.